This TCR beta chain was found in a study of patients and donors after allogeneic stem cell transplantation. Each CDR3 protein gets one entry after TCRdb re-called the RT-PCR reads with MiXCR. Here the sample spans tens of thousands of distinct CDR3 sequences, approximately 12% being singletons. The CDR3 is made up of 15 amino acids. Germline V CDR1 and CDR2: MNHEY, SMNVEV (reference sequence). The V segment lost 6 bases and the J segment 6 bases; nucleotides outside the gene matches: 9. This clonotype was detected only a few times. The rearrangement links TRBV27 to TRBJ2-2; TRBD1 agrees at 8 bases. The sample consisted of blood, either unsorted or a sorted T cell fraction (not recorded which). The TCR sequence derives from a human donor who was either an allogeneic HSCT recipient or a stem cell or donor lymphocyte infusion donor (not recorded which). It is not recorded whose cells these are; they may come from a transplant donor. CDR3 sequence (DNA): TGTGCCAGCAGCCCCCAGGGGGCTTGGGCCGGGGAGCTGTTTTTT. This gives the protein CASSPQGAWAGELFF.